Sequencing of this T cell receptor (beta chain) was carried out in a study of cytomegalovirus exposure and HLA in healthy donors. 13 Jbeta primers and 60 Vbeta primers were used for the PCR. Method: immunoSEQ multiplex PCR; TCRdb's copy keeps in-frame clones and lacks some. The sample consists of over 150,000 clones, 80% of them appearing once. This clone appeared a few times. After removal of 5 bases from V and 6 bases from J, the junction contained 2 bases not matched to a gene. This CDR3 spans 13 amino acids. Germline CDR1 SGDLS, CDR2 YYNGEE. The sequence came from a man younger than 35 in good health and CMV-seropositive. Sequencing used PBMCs. This chain links TRBV9 with TRBJ1-6; TRBD1 matches at 7 bases. The CDR3 DNA is TGTGCCAGCAGTGGACAGGTTAATTCACCCCTCCACTTT. Its protein product is CASSGQVNSPLHF.